This TCR beta chain was identified in a study of cytomegalovirus exposure and HLA in healthy donors. General study results and limits: Earlier findings revealed that most TCR beta V segments proved productive either about 87% or about 30% of the time.

Donors were ostensibly healthy at sampling, although undocumented immune exposures were probable. With respect to this clone: Its antigen is still unknown.

From germline, CDR1 is DFQATT and CDR2 SNEGSKA (reference sequence). V was pared by 3 bases and J by 3 bases, with 5 bases between. The CDR3 has 11 amino acids. The PCR had 60 Vbeta and 13 Jbeta primers. Original analysis: In a later analysis, roughly 11 million of approximately 86 million unique beta chains occurred in at least two donors. Clones were sequenced by immunoSEQ multiplex PCR, and TCRdb holds only the in-frame ones, with some missing. The DNA was the basis for D and trimming; V, J and clone size are from that table. The sample lists fewer than 200,000 clones, 80% to 90% occurring once. Material for sequencing was PBMCs. The sequence was collected from a young woman in good health and CMV-seronegative. The chain is built from TRBV20-1 and TRBJ1-1, with D maybe TRBD1 (5 bases). This CDR3 reads CSASRDTEAFF. In DNA form, the CDR3 reads TGCAGTGCTAGCAGGGACACTGAAGCTTTCTTT.